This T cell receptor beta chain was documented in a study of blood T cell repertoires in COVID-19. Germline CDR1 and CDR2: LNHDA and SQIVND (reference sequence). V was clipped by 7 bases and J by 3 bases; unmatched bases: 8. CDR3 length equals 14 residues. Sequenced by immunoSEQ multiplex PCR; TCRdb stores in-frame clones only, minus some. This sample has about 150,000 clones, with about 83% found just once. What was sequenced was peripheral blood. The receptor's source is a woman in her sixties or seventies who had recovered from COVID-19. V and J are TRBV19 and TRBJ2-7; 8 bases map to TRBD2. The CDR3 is CASTPGGSHYEQYF. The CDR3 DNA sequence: TGTGCCAGTACCCCGGGGGGGAGCCACTACGAGCAGTACTTC.